This T cell receptor (beta chain) was observed in a study of graft-versus-host responses after intestinal transplantation (dated by TCRdb to the early 2020s). With respect to the entire study: The transplants that recipients got were multivisceral, liver-intestinal, or isolated intestinal. Donor T cell macrochimerism was defined as a peak of at least 4% donor T cells among recipient peripheral blood mononuclear cells. The cohort enrolled under 30 intestinal transplant recipients, one of whom was a retransplant, and a few patients without pretransplant specimens were excluded. Bulk TCR-beta CDR3 sequencing was used to track graft-versus-host and host-versus-graft alloreactive T cell clones in the graft, circulation and bone marrow after intestinal transplantation. Rather than going through the commercial service, samples from a few later patients were sequenced in-house on an Illumina MiSeq and processed with MiXCR. To identify alloreactive clones, pre-transplant mixed lymphocyte reaction products were sequenced and then compared with unstimulated pre-transplant donor and recipient T cells. Every recipient was given anti-thymocyte globulin induction, followed by around three years of maintenance tacrolimus and steroids.

Library construction relied on the immunoSEQ multiplex PCR assay. For most patients, genomic DNA was isolated with the Qiagen DNeasy Blood and Tissue Kit and shipped frozen to Adaptive Biotechnologies for TCR sequencing. For most patients, high-throughput TCR-beta CDR3 sequencing of genomic DNA was performed by Adaptive Biotechnologies. Per the source publication's procedure: TCR sequencing data were retrieved from Adaptive's ImmunoSEQ software for around 19 patients, whereas a few other patients were processed with MiXCR and VDJtools. To correct CD4 versus CD8 sorting errors, any sequence found in both subsets at a frequency ratio below 5:1 was removed. CDR3 nucleotide sequences shared between donor and recipient were removed because the origin of such sequences could not be assigned. To be classed as alloreactive, a clone needed at least 2-fold expansion over unstimulated cells and a minimum CFSE-low frequency of 0.002% (template counts) or 0.001% (read counts). A clone was considered mappable if detected in the sequenced pre-transplant spleen, lymph node, or MLR CFSE-low populations of the donor or recipient. Cumulative frequency of alloreactive clones was calculated as a percentage of all sequences weighted by copy number. The table was pulled from immuneACCESS by TCRdb, which kept in-frame rearrangements only. Such tables lose some clones; where checked, under half of the loss comes from unresolved V genes, and the rest has no known cause. For V, J and clone size, that table is used; D and trimming come from the DNA. Counted in this sample were around 120,000 clones; over 85% of them appeared once. The ten largest account for about 0.11% of the sample.

As concerns this clone: Its specific antigen is unknown. Base qualities were left out, and no much larger clone turns up one base away.

CDR1 is given as SGHDT and CDR2 as YYEEEE, both from the germline V gene. The cysteine opens and the phenylalanine closes a CDR3 of 18 amino acids. The kept DNA is CDR3 alone, 54 bases in frame from the first base. V loses 3 bases, J loses 0 bases, and the germline ends lie 18 bases apart. Overall study outcomes, separate from this receptor: Patients with donor T cell macrochimerism had high GvH to HvG T cell clonal ratios in their allografts. Early after transplant, declines in HvG clones were associated with peak levels of circulating GvH clones. The relatively low number and heterogeneity of intestinal transplant patients limited the conclusions. GvH clones were detected in recipient bone marrow, and some appeared earlier in ileal mucosa or blood, consistent with an intestinal mucosal origin.

This specimen's time point label, interpreted: cells obtained before transplantation from donor or recipient. CD3+CD4+ and CD3+CD8+ populations were FACS-sorted from unstimulated pre-transplant donor and recipient cells taken from spleen or lymph nodes. The chain is assembled from TRBV5-6 and TRBJ2-2; the D gene is not confidently resolved. The input for sequencing was unstimulated CD4+ T cells sorted from spleen or lymph node cells, taken before intestinal transplant. This TCR came from a human donor who received an intestinal transplant. The CDR3 reads CASSSTDMLTSNTGELFF. The nucleotide sequence is given as TGTGCCAGCAGCTCGACTGACATGTTAACTTCGAACACCGGGGAGCTGTTTTTT.